These 7 T cell receptor beta chains were all obtained from the same sample, sequenced in a study of regulatory T cells in long-lasting Graves disease. Time point noted: newly diagnosed GD, antithyroid drugs for less than 3 months. PBMC-derived RNA was used for the TCR library. Building of the TCR beta libraries involved iRepertoire HTBI primers and Arm-PCR of CDR3 regions. Each CDR3 protein is one row after TCRdb ran MiXCR on the multiplex PCR reads. The table has under 250,000 distinct CDR3 sequences, about 19% seen once; the top ten hold approximately 15%. This specimen was peripheral blood mononuclear cells (PBMCs), taken at new diagnosis, from a patient treated with antithyroid drugs. All receptors come from a female donor with Graves disease.

The V and J genes are TRBV5-4 and TRBJ2-7; D gene ambiguous. The CDR3 loop spans 14 amino acids. V was pared by 4 bases and J by 7 bases, with 18 bases between. Germline V CDR1 and CDR2: SGHNT, YYREEE (reference sequence). DNA for the CDR3: TGTGCCAGCAGCCCGGAGCTCCTATCTCGGGAGCAGTACTTC. As protein: CASSPELLSREQYF.

This clonotype appeared many times. V is TRBV5-8 and J is TRBJ1-6; D is unresolved. CDR1 and CDR2 from the germline V gene are SGHTS and YDEGEE. The V and J ends lost 4 bases and 5 bases respectively, with 13 bases between them. This CDR3 comprises 15 residues. CDR3 residues: CASSPVANDNSPLHF. The CDR3 bases are TGTGCCAGCAGCCCTGTGGCAAACGATAATTCACCCCTCCACTTT.

This clonotype appeared a single time. A much larger clone lies a single base off, so this may be a read error. The chain uses TRBV7-6 and TRBJ2-5; 10 bases match TRBD1. The DNA end is more similar to TRBJ2-7, so the J call may be wrong. The CDR3 runs to 13 residues. CDR1 and CDR2 (germline): SGHVS, FNYEAQ. The CDR3 protein is CASSLGTGGEQYF. CDR3 coding DNA: TGTGCCAGCAGCTTAGGGACAGGGGGCGAGCAGTACTTC.

In regard to this clonotype: Since a much larger clone is just one base distant, this may be a read error. V gene TRBV7-2 combines with J gene TRBJ2-1; the D gene is possibly TRBD2 (5 bases). The germline gives CDR1 SGHTA, CDR2 FQGNSA. This CDR3 comprises 15 residues. With 4 bases removed from V and 7 bases from J, the gap between germline ends came to 17 bases. In DNA form, the CDR3 reads TGTGCCAGCAGCTCCACCTCCGGGATAGGTAATGAGCAGTTCTTC. It translates to CASSSTSGIGNEQFF.

This clonotype was found many times. V is TRBV12-3 or TRBV12-4 and J is TRBJ2-3, with 10 positions matching TRBD2. The CDR3 has 14 amino acids. The trim removed 5 bases at V and 5 bases at J, leaving 4 bases unmatched. In nucleotides, the CDR3 is TGTGCCAGCAGTACGAGCGGGAGGGTAGATACGCAGTATTTT. It encodes CASSTSGRVDTQYF.

This clonotype was seen repeatedly, ten times or more. The chain carries TRBV19 and TRBJ1-2; D is uncertain. V was pared by 5 bases and J by 4 bases, with 14 bases between. This CDR3 spans 14 amino acids. Germline V lookup: CDR1 LNHDA, CDR2 SQIVND (reference sequence). The CDR3 DNA is TGTGCCAGTAGTTTAATGGACCGATTCTATGGCTACACCTTC. It is translated as CASSLMDRFYGYTF.

The rearrangement joins TRBV12-5 to TRBJ2-5, with 9 positions matching TRBD2. V was clipped by 3 bases and J by 3 bases; unmatched bases: 2. This CDR3 has 14 amino acids. Germline loops: CDR1 LGHNT, CDR2 FRNRAP. In DNA, the CDR3 is TGTGCTAGTGGTTTATTAGCGGGGGAAGAGACCCAGTACTTC. It codes for CASGLLAGEETQYF.